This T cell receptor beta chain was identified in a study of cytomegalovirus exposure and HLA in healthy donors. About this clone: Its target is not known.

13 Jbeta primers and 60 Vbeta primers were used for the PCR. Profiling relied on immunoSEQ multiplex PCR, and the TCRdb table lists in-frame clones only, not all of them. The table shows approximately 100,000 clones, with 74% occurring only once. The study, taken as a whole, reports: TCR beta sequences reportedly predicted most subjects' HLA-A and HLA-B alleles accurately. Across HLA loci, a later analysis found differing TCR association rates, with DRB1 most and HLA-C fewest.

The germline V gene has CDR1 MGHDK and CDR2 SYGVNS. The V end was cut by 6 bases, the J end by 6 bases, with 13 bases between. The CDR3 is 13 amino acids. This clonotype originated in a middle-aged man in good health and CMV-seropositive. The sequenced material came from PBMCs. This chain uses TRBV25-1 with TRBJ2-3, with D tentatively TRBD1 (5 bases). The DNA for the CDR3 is TGTGCCAGCAGAGGGGTCCTCGGGGATACGCAGTATTTT. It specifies CASRGVLGDTQYF.